The entry below describes one T cell receptor (beta chain). Its antigen is as yet unknown. Produced via immunoSEQ multiplex PCR; TCRdb's table is partial and in-frame only. The sample has some 36,000 clones, approximately 67% seen once. This specimen belongs to a study of vaccination effects on CD4 cells after COVID-19. After less than 11 days in culture, the CD4+ T cells were isolated. V lost 8 bases, J lost 2 bases, and 19 bases lay in between. CDR1 is LNHDA, CDR2 SQIVND, per germline (reference sequence). This CDR3 comprises 16 residues. Sequenced material: CD4+ T cells from PBMCs cultured without peptide, taken before COVID-19 vaccination. V usage is TRBV19 and J usage is TRBJ1-3; D uncertain. The origin of this receptor is a human donor who received a COVID-19 vaccine. In DNA form, the CDR3 reads TGTGCCAGTGAGGAACCAGGTGGGGAAACTGGAAACACCATATATTTT. Translated: CASEEPGGETGNTIYF.